Below, 10 T cell receptor beta chains from the same sample are listed, as sequenced in a study of blood T cell repertoires in COVID-19. This table comes from immunoSEQ multiplex PCR, and its TCRdb copy is limited to in-frame clones, with some not included. The sample carries 84,000 or so clones, 60% to 80% recorded once. Sequences were obtained from peripheral blood. Receptors originate from a human donor in a cohort sampled during active COVID-19.

This sequence joins TRBV28 and TRBJ2-7; unclear D gene. The CDR3 is 13 residues long. Trimming pared 2 bases from V and 6 bases from J, leaving 11 bases between. Germline CDR1 and CDR2: MDHEN and SYDVKM. The CDR3 nucleotides are TGTGCCAGCAGTTTAAGCCCTCCGTTCGAGCAGTACTTC. Its translation is CASSLSPPFEQYF.

The V call is TRBV4-2, the J call TRBJ1-1; D is ambiguous. Germline V gene lookup returns CDR1 LGHNA and CDR2 YNFKEQ. V dropped 0 bases and J dropped 1 base, with 6 bases sitting between them. This CDR3 contains 14 residues. The CDR3 region has the DNA TGTGCCAGCAGCCAAGAGAACAGGAACACTGAAGCTTTCTTT. This codes for CASSQENRNTEAFF.

The chain joins TRBV6-2 or TRBV6-3 to TRBJ2-7; 7 nucleotides align to TRBD2. CDR1 MNHEY and CDR2 SVGEGT come from the germline V gene. The CDR3 loop spans 16 amino acids. The trim removed 6 bases at V and 3 bases at J, leaving 14 bases unmatched. CDR3 loop: CASRPFLGSGDYEQYF. In nucleotides, the CDR3 is TGTGCCAGCAGACCTTTTTTAGGAAGCGGGGACTACGAGCAGTACTTC.

This chain joins TRBV4-1 and TRBJ1-6; 9 bases align to TRBD1. V trimming: 5 bases; J trimming: 7 bases; junction bases outside the gene matches: 6. Germline CDR1 reads MGHRA; CDR2 reads YSYEKL. The CDR3 length is 15 residues. The CDR3 loop reads CASSSGQGRNSPLHF. DNA for the CDR3: TGCGCCAGCAGCTCGGGACAGGGTCGAAATTCACCCCTCCACTTT.

The chain is built from TRBV27 and TRBJ1-3; D is uncertain. The germline gives CDR1 MNHEY, CDR2 SMNVEV (reference sequence). This CDR3 has 12 amino acids. Deletions cut 6 bases from V and 0 bases from J, with 3 bases between. The CDR3 sequence: CASRSSGNTIYF. CDR3 bases: TGTGCCAGCAGGAGCTCTGGAAACACCATATATTTT.

The chain combines TRBV14 with TRBJ2-1; TRBD2 matches 9 bases. The CDR3 covers 13 residues. Germline values: CDR1 SGHDN, CDR2 FVKESK. Unmatched junction bases numbered 6, after V lost 6 bases and J lost 9 bases. The CDR3 here is CASRGLASGEQFF. The CDR3 DNA reads TGTGCCAGCAGGGGACTAGCTAGCGGTGAGCAGTTCTTC.

The V call is TRBV6-1, the J call TRBJ2-7; TRBD2 might be the D (5 bases). The V gene's germline CDR1 is MNHNS and CDR2 SASEGT. Trimming took 1 base from V and 1 from J, leaving 8 bases between them. The CDR3 runs to 14 residues. The CDR3 here is CASSEGGLSYEQYF. As DNA, the CDR3 is TGTGCCAGCAGTGAAGGAGGGTTGTCCTACGAGCAGTACTTC.

The chain is built from TRBV5-1 and TRBJ2-3; TRBD2 matches 7 bases. Germline values: CDR1 SGHRS, CDR2 YFSETQ. This CDR3 comprises 16 residues. Trimming cost V 0 bases and J 1 base; bases outside gene matches: 5. The CDR3 is CASSLELAGRTDTQYF. In DNA form, the CDR3 reads TGCGCCAGCAGCTTGGAGTTAGCGGGCCGCACAGATACGCAGTATTTT.

This clone was picked up a small number of times. The genes are TRBV4-1 and TRBJ1-6; TRBD1 is a possible D gene (5 bases). The germline CDR1 and CDR2 sequences are MGHRA and YSYEKL. Trimming left V 1 base short and J 3 bases short, with 10 bases between. The CDR3 totals 16 residues. CDR3 DNA sequence: TGCGCCAGCAGCCAAGCAGACAGAATCTATAATTCACCCCTCCACTTT. Protein: CASSQADRIYNSPLHF.

The chain recombines TRBV18 with TRBJ2-7; D remains unclear. Germline CDR1 is KGHSH and CDR2 is LQKENI. There are 12 residues in the CDR3. Between the trimmed V and J ends, which lost 6 bases and 6 bases, there was a span of 12 bases. This chain's CDR3 is CASSHSSGEQYF. The CDR3 DNA reads TGTGCCAGCTCTCATTCTTCGGGCGAGCAGTACTTC. Full variable domain (remainder filled in from reference TRBV18 and TRBJ2-7): NAGVMQNPRHLVRRRGQEARLRCSPMKGHSHVYWYRQLPEEGLKFMVYLQKENIIDESGMPKERFSAEFPKEGPSILRIQQVVRGDSAAYFCASSHSSGEQYFGPGTRLTVT.